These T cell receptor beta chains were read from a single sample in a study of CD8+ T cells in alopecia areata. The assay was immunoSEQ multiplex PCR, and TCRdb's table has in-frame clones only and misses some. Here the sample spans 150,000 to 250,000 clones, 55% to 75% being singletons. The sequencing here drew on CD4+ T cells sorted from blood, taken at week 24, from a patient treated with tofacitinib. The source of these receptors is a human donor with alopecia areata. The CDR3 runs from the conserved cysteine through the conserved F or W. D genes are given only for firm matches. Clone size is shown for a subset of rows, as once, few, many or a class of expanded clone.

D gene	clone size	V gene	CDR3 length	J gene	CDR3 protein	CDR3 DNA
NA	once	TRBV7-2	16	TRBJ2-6	CASSLMGGEGANVLTF	TGTGCCAGCAGCTTAATGGGGGGCGAAGGGGCCAACGTCCTGACTTTC
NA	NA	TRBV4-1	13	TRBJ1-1	CASRLQGNTEAFF	TGCGCCAGCAGACTACAGGGGAACACTGAAGCTTTCTTT
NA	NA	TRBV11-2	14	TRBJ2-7	CASSSHDRGLEQYF	TGTGCCAGCAGCTCTCACGACAGAGGACTCGAGCAGTACTTC
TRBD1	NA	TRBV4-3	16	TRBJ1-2	CASSQETADRAYGYTF	TGCGCCAGCAGCCAAGAAACGGCGGACAGGGCCTATGGCTACACCTTC
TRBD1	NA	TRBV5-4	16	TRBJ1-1	CASSFGDGQGFTEAFF	TGTGCCAGCAGCTTTGGTGATGGACAGGGGTTCACTGAAGCTTTCTTT
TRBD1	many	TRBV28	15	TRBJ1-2	CASTAGRGLDYGYTF	TGTGCCAGCACCGCAGGAAGGGGGCTAGACTATGGCTACACCTTC
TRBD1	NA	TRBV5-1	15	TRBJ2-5	CASSGQTGDGETQYF	TGCGCCAGCAGCGGTCAGACAGGGGACGGGGAGACCCAGTACTTC
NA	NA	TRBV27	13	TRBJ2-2	CASRIPGAGELFF	TGTGCCAGCAGGATTCCGGGGGCCGGGGAGCTGTTTTTT
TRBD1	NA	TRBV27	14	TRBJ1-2	CASRTGQGGYGYTF	TGTGCCAGCAGGACAGGACAGGGAGGGTATGGCTACACCTTC
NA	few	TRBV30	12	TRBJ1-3	CAWNRDGNTIYF	TGTGCCTGGAATAGGGATGGAAACACCATATATTTT
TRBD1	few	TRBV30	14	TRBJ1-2	CAWSPQRDRGGYTF	TGTGCCTGGAGTCCCCAGCGGGACAGGGGTGGCTACACCTTC
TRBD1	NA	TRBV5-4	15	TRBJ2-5	CASSLGDRGWETQYF	TGTGCCAGCAGCCTAGGGGACAGGGGGTGGGAGACCCAGTACTTC
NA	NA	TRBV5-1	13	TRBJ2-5	CASSLGEGETQYF	TGCGCCAGCAGCTTAGGGGAAGGGGAGACCCAGTACTTC
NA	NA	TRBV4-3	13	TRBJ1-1	CASSWDGDTEAFF	TGCGCCAGCAGCTGGGACGGGGACACTGAAGCTTTCTTT
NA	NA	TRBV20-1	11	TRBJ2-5	CSARMRETQYF	TGCAGTGCTAGAATGCGAGAGACCCAGTACTTC
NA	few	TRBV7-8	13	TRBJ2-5	CASSSPTQETQYF	TGTGCCAGCAGCTCCCCGACTCAAGAGACCCAGTACTTC
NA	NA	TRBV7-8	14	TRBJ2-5	CASSLAQGMETQYF	TGTGCCAGCAGCTTAGCGCAGGGCATGGAGACCCAGTACTTC
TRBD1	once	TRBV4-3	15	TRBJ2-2	CASSQEQGATGELFF	TGCGCCAGCAGCCAAGAACAGGGGGCAACCGGGGAGCTGTTTTTT
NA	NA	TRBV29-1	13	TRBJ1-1	CSVEMAGGTEAFF	TGCAGCGTTGAGATGGCGGGCGGCACTGAAGCTTTCTTT
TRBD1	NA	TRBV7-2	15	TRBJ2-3	CASSLARGSTDTQYF	TGTGCCAGCAGCTTGGCCAGGGGGAGCACAGATACGCAGTATTTT
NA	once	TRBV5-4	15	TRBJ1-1	CASSLGGSWGTEAFF	TGTGCCAGCAGCCTCGGGGGGTCTTGGGGCACTGAAGCTTTCTTT
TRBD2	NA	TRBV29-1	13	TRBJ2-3	CSVVIGGKNTQYF	TGCAGCGTTGTTATCGGGGGGAAGAATACGCAGTATTTT
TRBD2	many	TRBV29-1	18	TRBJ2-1	CSVESGLAGGSSYNEQFF	TGCAGCGTTGAGTCGGGTCTAGCGGGGGGATCCTCCTACAATGAGCAGTTCTTC
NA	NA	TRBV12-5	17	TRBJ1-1	CASGLAPNGQRWTEAFF	TGTGCTAGTGGTTTAGCCCCGAACGGGCAAAGGTGGACTGAAGCTTTCTTT
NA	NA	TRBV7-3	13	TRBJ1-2	CASSFNPNYGYTF	TGTGCCAGCAGCTTTAACCCTAACTATGGCTACACCTTC
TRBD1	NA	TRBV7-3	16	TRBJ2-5	CASSTPRTGLRETQYF	TGTGCCAGCAGCACTCCCCGGACAGGGTTGAGGGAGACCCAGTACTTC
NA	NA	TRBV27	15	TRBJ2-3	CASSPRRARTDTQYF	TGTGCCAGCAGTCCCCGGCGGGCCCGCACAGATACGCAGTATTTT
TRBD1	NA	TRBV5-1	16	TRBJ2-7	CASSLALGQGVSEQYF	TGCGCCAGCAGCTTGGCCTTGGGACAGGGGGTCTCTGAGCAGTACTTC
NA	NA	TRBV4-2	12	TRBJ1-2	CASSPYVYGYTF	TGTGCCAGCAGCCCCTATGTCTATGGCTACACCTTC
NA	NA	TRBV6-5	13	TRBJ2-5	CASGFDRQETQYF	TGTGCCAGCGGGTTCGACAGACAAGAGACCCAGTACTTC
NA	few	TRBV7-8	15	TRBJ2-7	CASSARSGQPLEQYF	TGTGCCAGCAGCGCCCGGAGCGGCCAACCCCTCGAGCAGTACTTC
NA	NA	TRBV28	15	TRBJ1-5	CASIPAADSNQPQHF	TGTGCCAGCATTCCTGCGGCAGATAGCAATCAGCCCCAGCATTTT
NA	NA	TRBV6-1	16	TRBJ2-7	CASSQAGGQSSYEQYF	TGTGCCAGCAGTCAAGCCGGGGGTCAGAGCTCCTACGAGCAGTACTTC
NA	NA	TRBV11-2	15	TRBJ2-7	CASSPLGGGTYEQYF	TGTGCCAGCAGTCCCTTGGGCGGGGGCACCTACGAGCAGTACTTC
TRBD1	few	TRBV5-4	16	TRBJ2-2	CASSLGTGRLTGELFF	TGTGCCAGCAGCTTGGGGACAGGGCGCCTCACCGGGGAGCTGTTTTTT
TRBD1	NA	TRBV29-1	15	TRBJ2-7	CSVEAGTAHSYEQYF	TGCAGCGTTGAAGCAGGGACAGCTCACTCCTACGAGCAGTACTTC
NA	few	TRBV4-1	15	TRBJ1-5	CASSPVENSNQPQHF	TGCGCCAGCAGCCCAGTAGAAAACAGCAATCAGCCCCAGCATTTT
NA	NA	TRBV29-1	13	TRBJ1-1	CSVSPRLNTEAFF	TGCAGCGTTTCACCCAGATTGAACACTGAAGCTTTCTTT
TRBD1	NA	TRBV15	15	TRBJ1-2	CATSRETGADYGYTF	TGTGCCACCAGCAGAGAGACAGGGGCTGACTATGGCTACACCTTC
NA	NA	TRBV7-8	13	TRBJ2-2	CASSPGFTGELFF	TGTGCCAGCAGTCCGGGATTCACCGGGGAGCTGTTTTTT
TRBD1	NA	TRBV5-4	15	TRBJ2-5	CASSFPGTGQETQYF	TGTGCCAGCAGCTTCCCAGGGACAGGCCAAGAGACCCAGTACTTC
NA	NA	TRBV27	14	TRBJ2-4	CASSFRGVENIQYF	TGTGCCAGCAGTTTTCGCGGGGTCGAAAACATTCAGTACTTC
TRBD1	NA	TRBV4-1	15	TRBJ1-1	CASSPSTGSMTEAFF	TGCGCCAGCAGCCCCTCGACAGGGTCTATGACTGAAGCTTTCTTT
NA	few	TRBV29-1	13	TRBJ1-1	CSERERGRAEAFF	TGCAGCGAAAGGGAGAGGGGTAGGGCTGAAGCTTTCTTT
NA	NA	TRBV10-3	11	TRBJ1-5	CAIGPGQPQHF	TGTGCCATCGGTCCAGGGCAGCCCCAGCATTTT
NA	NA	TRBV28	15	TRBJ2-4	CASRSPGVAKNIQYF	TGTGCCAGCAGGTCACCCGGCGTAGCCAAAAACATTCAGTACTTC
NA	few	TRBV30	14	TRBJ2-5	CAWRNGGPQETQYF	TGTGCCTGGAGAAACGGGGGACCACAAGAGACCCAGTACTTC
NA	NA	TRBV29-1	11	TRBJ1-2	CSVGRAEGYTF	TGCAGCGTTGGTCGTGCGGAAGGCTACACCTTC